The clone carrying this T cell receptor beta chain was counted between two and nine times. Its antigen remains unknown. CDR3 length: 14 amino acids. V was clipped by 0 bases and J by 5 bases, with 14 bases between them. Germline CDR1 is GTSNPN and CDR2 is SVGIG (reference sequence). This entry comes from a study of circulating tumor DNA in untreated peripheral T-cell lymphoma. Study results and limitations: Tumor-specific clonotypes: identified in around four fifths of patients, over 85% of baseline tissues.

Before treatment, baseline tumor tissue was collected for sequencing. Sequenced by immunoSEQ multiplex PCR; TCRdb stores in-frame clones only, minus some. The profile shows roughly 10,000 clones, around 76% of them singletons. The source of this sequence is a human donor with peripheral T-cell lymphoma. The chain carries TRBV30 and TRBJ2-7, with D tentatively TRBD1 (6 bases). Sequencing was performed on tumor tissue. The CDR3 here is CAWSVPQGVHEQYF. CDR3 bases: TGTGCCTGGAGTGTCCCACAGGGAGTCCACGAGCAGTACTTC.